Presented here are 19 T cell receptor beta chains from one specimen sequenced in a study of PD-L1 blockade in urothelial cancer. Documented time point: pretreatment peripheral blood. Here immunoSEQ multiplex PCR was the method, and the copy in TCRdb shows in-frame clones only, minus some. The table has about 87,000 clones, over 80% seen once. The input for sequencing was PBMCs, taken around atezolizumab (anti-PD-L1) treatment. The origin of the receptors is a man aged 60 to 75 with urothelial cancer.

This clone was seen only once. V usage is TRBV19 and J usage is TRBJ1-4, with D perhaps TRBD1 (6 bases). V lost 6 bases, J lost 8 bases, and 19 bases lay in between. Germline CDR1 reads LNHDA; CDR2 reads SQIVND (reference sequence). The CDR3 has 15 amino acids. In DNA, the CDR3 is TGTGCCAGTAGGGCAGGGACACCACGGGGCGAAAAACTGTTTTTT. It yields the protein CASRAGTPRGEKLFF.

The chain has TRBV4-2 and TRBJ2-2, with 15 bases aligning to TRBD2. CDR3 length: 18 residues. V trimming: 2 bases; J trimming: 4 bases; junction bases outside the gene matches: 5. CDR1 is LGHNA, CDR2 YNFKEQ, per germline. In DNA form, the CDR3 reads TGTGCCAGCAGCCAACGGACTAGCGGGGGGGCTGGCACCGGGGAGCTGTTTTTT. Protein sequence: CASSQRTSGGAGTGELFF.

The chain's CDR3 is CASTHAVWSGGYTF. The CDR3 DNA reads as TGTGCCTCTACCCACGCGGTTTGGTCCGGCGGCTACACCTTC. The rearrangement links TRBV11-2 to TRBJ1-2, with no clear D. The CDR3 runs 14 residues. Germline CDR1 and CDR2: SGHAT and FQNNGV. Trimming shortened V by 11 bases and J by 8 bases, and 24 bases separated the two germline ends. The variable domain in full, with the rest retrieved from reference TRBV11-2 and TRBJ1-2, is EAGVAQSPRYKIIEKRQSVAFWCNPISGHATLYWYQQILGQGPKLLIQFQNNGVVDDSQLPKDRFSAERLKGVDSTLKIQPAKLEDSAVYLCASTHAVWSGGYTFGSGTRLTVV.

The rearrangement links TRBV5-4 to TRBJ2-1, with D hard to call. CDR1 and CDR2 (germline): SGHNT, YYREEE (reference sequence). The CDR3 loop spans 14 amino acids. Trimming took 4 bases from V and 8 from J, leaving 16 bases between them. The CDR3 DNA sequence: TGTGCCAGCAGCCCCGCCGACTGGCGCGATGAGCAGTTCTTC. It is translated as CASSPADWRDEQFF.

The J gene is TRBJ2-2, the V gene TRBV18; 9 nucleotides match TRBD1. The CDR3 consists of 18 residues. The J segment lost 4 bases and the V segment lost 2 bases, leaving 11 bases of the junction unmatched. Looked up from germline, CDR1 is KGHSH and CDR2 is LQKENI. The CDR3 DNA is TGTGCCAGCTCACCAACCGGGACAGGGCGGACCGCCACCGGGGAGCTGTTTTTT. Translation: CASSPTGTGRTATGELFF.

This clone was detected once. The sample holds other DNA sequences that translate to the same CDR3. The chain combines TRBV10-1 with TRBJ2-2; D may be TRBD1 (5 bases). The CDR3 consists of 15 residues. Between the trimmed V and J ends, which lost 2 bases and 2 bases, there was a span of 9 bases. The V gene's germline CDR1 is WNHNN and CDR2 SYGVQD (reference sequence). CDR3 nucleotides: TGCGCCAGCAGTGAGGCAGGGTCTAACACCGGGGAGCTGTTTTTT. Translating it yields CASSEAGSNTGELFF.

The chain is built from TRBV5-5 and TRBJ2-5; a weak D match, TRBD2 (6 bases). The CDR3 spans 18 residues. CDR1 and CDR2 from the germline V gene are SGHKS and YYEKEE (reference sequence). V lost 0 bases, J lost 5 bases, and 23 bases lay in between. The CDR3 DNA reads TGTGCCAGCAGCTTGGCTGCCTGGGGCGGGACCTCTTCGGAGACCCAGTACTTC. The encoded protein is CASSLAAWGGTSSETQYF. The complete variable domain, with remaining parts taken from reference TRBV5-5 and TRBJ2-5, reads DAGVTQSPTHLIKTRGQQVTLRCSPISGHKSVSWYQQVLGQGPQFIFQYYEKEERGRGNFPDRFSARQFPNYSSELNVNALLLGDSALYLCASSLAAWGGTSSETQYFGPGTRLLVL.

The chain recombines TRBV6-5 with TRBJ1-2; TRBD1 might be the D (6 bases). The CDR3 runs to 14 residues. Germline V lookup: CDR1 MNHEY, CDR2 SVGAGI. With 10 bases removed from V and 4 bases from J, the gap between germline ends came to 19 bases. This chain's CDR3 is CATSRTVNAYGYTF. The CDR3 nucleotides read TGTGCCACCTCCCGGACAGTAAATGCCTATGGCTACACCTTC.

The CDR3 DNA sequence: TGTGCCAGCAGCTTAGATTGGGAGGGCTACACCTTC. Translation: CASSLDWEGYTF. The V and J genes are TRBV7-9 and TRBJ1-2; D not certain. V shed 1 base and J shed 8 bases, with 8 bases lying between them. The V gene's germline CDR1 is SEHNR and CDR2 FQNEAQ (reference sequence). The CDR3 sequence is 12 residues long.

This clone was found once. This chain uses TRBV7-2 with TRBJ2-3, with 7 bases that match TRBD2. The germline V gene has CDR1 SGHTA and CDR2 FQGNSA. The CDR3 covers 15 residues. The CDR3 nucleotides read TGTGCTGGCTCCCCGGGGGGTCTAGTGGCAGATACGCAGTATTTT. It codes for CAGSPGGLVADTQYF.

The J gene is TRBJ1-4, the V gene TRBV2, with D possibly matching TRBD1 (6 bases). V was clipped by 4 bases and J by 11 bases, with 14 bases between them. CDR1 is SNHLY and CDR2 is FYNNEI in the germline V gene. This CDR3 has 13 amino acids. CDR3 protein: CASSVGTPWKLFF. CDR3 coding DNA: TGTGCCAGCAGTGTGGGGACACCATGGAAACTGTTTTTT.

This chain uses TRBV10-3 with TRBJ2-2; 7 bases map to TRBD1. This CDR3 spans 13 amino acids. The germline CDR1 and CDR2 sequences are ENHRY and SYGVKD. The trim removed 7 bases at V and 6 bases at J, leaving 5 bases unmatched. The CDR3 is CAITRQGAGELFF. DNA for the CDR3: TGTGCCATCACTAGACAGGGTGCCGGGGAGCTGTTTTTT.

The chain is built from TRBV9 and TRBJ2-2, with 9 bases matching TRBD1. V dropped 3 bases and J dropped 1; count of bases not matched to a gene: 1. CDR3 length: 15 residues. Germline V gene data show CDR1 as SGDLS and CDR2 as YYNGEE. Written as DNA, the CDR3 is TGTGCCAGCAGCGCGACAGGGGGGAACACCGGGGAGCTGTTTTTT. Translating it yields CASSATGGNTGELFF. Combining the CDR3 with reference TRBV9 and TRBJ2-2 gives the whole variable domain DSGVTQTPKHLITATGQRVTLRCSPRSGDLSVYWYQQSLDQGLQFLIQYYNGEERAKGNILERFSAQQFPDLHSELNLSSLELGDSALYFCASSATGGNTGELFFGEGSRLTVL.

The V gene is TRBV25-1, the J gene TRBJ2-1; the match to TRBD2 covers 11 bases. The germline CDR1 and CDR2 sequences are MGHDK and SYGVNS. There are 17 residues in the CDR3. V lost 4 bases and J lost 5; bases outside the gene matches: 10. Written as DNA, the CDR3 is TGTGCCAGCAGTGGGTATATAGCGGGAGGGCCTAACAATGAGCAGTTCTTC. It is translated as CASSGYIAGGPNNEQFF. Drawing the rest from reference TRBV25-1 and TRBJ2-1, the complete variable domain is EADIYQTPRYLVIGTGKKITLECSQTMGHDKMYWYQQDPGMELHLIHYSYGVNSTEKGDLSSESTVSRIRTEHFPLTLESARPSHTSQYLCASSGYIAGGPNNEQFFGPGTRLTVL.

This clone was counted only a few times. The identical CDR3 is also encoded by other nucleotide sequences in the sample. The V call is TRBV6-5, the J call TRBJ1-2, with a tentative D call TRBD1 (6 bases). Germline assignment: CDR1 MNHEY and CDR2 SVGAGI. Trimming pared 6 bases from V and 8 bases from J, leaving 13 bases between. The CDR3 has 12 residues. CDR3 in DNA: TGTGCCAGCAGGCGCACAGGGTACGGCTACACCTTC. Translated: CASRRTGYGYTF.

The chain is built from TRBV5-1 and TRBJ2-5; D possibly corresponds to TRBD2 (6 bases). The CDR3 is made up of 16 amino acids. Trimming took off 4 bases at V and 1 base at J, with 17 bases between the two ends. The germline V gene has CDR1 SGHRS and CDR2 YFSETQ. The CDR3 DNA reads as TGCGCCAGCAGCCCCCACACCGGGGGAAGCCAAGAGACCCAGTACTTC. This sequence encodes CASSPHTGGSQETQYF.

In its sample, this clone was seen a few times. This chain uses TRBV7-2 with TRBJ1-3; the D is unclear. Germline CDR1 reads SGHTA; CDR2 reads FQGNSA. The CDR3 contains 14 residues. The V end lost 4 bases, the J end lost 0 bases, and 7 bases lay between the germline ends. CDR3 loop: CASSSLYSGNTIYF. CDR3 bases: TGTGCCAGCAGCTCCCTTTACTCTGGAAACACCATATATTTT. Full variable domain (remainder filled in from reference TRBV7-2 and TRBJ1-3): GAGVSQSPSNKVTEKGKDVELRCDPISGHTALYWYRQSLGQGLEFLIYFQGNSAPDKSGLPSDRFSAERTGGSVSTLTIQRTQQEDSAVYLCASSSLYSGNTIYFGEGSWLTVV.

The J gene is TRBJ2-7, the V gene TRBV27; 8 bases are shared with TRBD1. The germline V gene has CDR1 MNHEY and CDR2 SMNVEV (reference sequence). With V trimmed by 6 bases and J by 2 bases, 6 bases remained unmatched. The CDR3 length is 14 residues. CDR3 DNA sequence: TGTGCCAGCAGCGGACAGGGTGGAACCTACGAGCAGTACTTC. It specifies CASSGQGGTYEQYF.

This chain connects TRBV7-2 to TRBJ1-6; D gene uncertain. V was shortened by 0 bases and J by 5 bases, with 11 bases between the two germline ends. Germline CDR1 SGHTA, CDR2 FQGNSA. The CDR3 consists of 16 residues. CDR3 in DNA: TGTGCCAGCAGCTTAGCGGAGGCAGGCAATAATTCACCCCTCCACTTT. Its protein is CASSLAEAGNNSPLHF.